A single sample is the source of the 28 T cell receptor beta chains below, sequenced in a study of T cell changes during pregnancy in multiple sclerosis. Produced via immunoSEQ multiplex PCR; TCRdb's table is partial and in-frame only. The sample records approximately 39,000 clones, approximately 92% being singletons. Sequences were obtained from PBMCs (not recorded whether the cells were cultured). The receptor set was obtained from a female donor with multiple sclerosis, enrolled in a pregnancy study.

V is TRBV6-1 and J is TRBJ1-1; TRBD1 agrees at 9 bases. The germline CDR1 and CDR2 sequences are MNHNS and SASEGT. After removal of 2 bases from V and 5 bases from J, the junction contained 6 bases not matched to a gene. This CDR3 comprises 15 residues. The CDR3 loop is CASSELRTGVTEAFF. In nucleotides, the CDR3 is TGTGCCAGCAGTGAATTGAGGACAGGGGTGACTGAAGCTTTCTTT.

The chain's CDR3 is CASSRLAGERDTQYF. CDR3 coding DNA: TGTGCCAGCAGCCGACTAGCGGGAGAACGGGATACGCAGTATTTT. The chain combines TRBV6-6 with TRBJ2-3, with TRBD2 identical over 12 bases. This CDR3 comprises 15 residues. With V trimmed by 6 bases and J by 6 bases, 7 bases remained unmatched. The germline V gene has CDR1 MNHNY and CDR2 SVGAGI (reference sequence).

The rearrangement links TRBV19 to TRBJ1-2; 10 nucleotides agree with TRBD1. The germline V gene has CDR1 LNHDA and CDR2 SQIVND (reference sequence). CDR3 size: 15 residues. V trimming: 3 bases; J trimming: 7 bases; junction bases outside the gene matches: 8. The chain's CDR3 is CASSISGTGVFGYTF. The CDR3 region has the DNA TGTGCCAGTAGTATCTCGGGGACAGGGGTTTTTGGCTACACCTTC.

The CDR3 coding sequence is TGTGCCTGGAGTGTCGGCGTATACGACAAAAACATTCAGTACTTC. It is translated as CAWSVGVYDKNIQYF. This sequence joins TRBV30 and TRBJ2-4; D is undetermined. The V end lost 0 bases, the J end lost 3 bases, and 12 bases lay between the germline ends. The CDR3 has 15 residues. Germline loops: CDR1 GTSNPN, CDR2 SVGIG (reference sequence).

This clone has just a few counts. The chain is built from TRBV4-1 and TRBJ2-6; D possibly uses TRBD1 or TRBD2 (5 bases each). The germline CDR1 and CDR2 sequences are MGHRA and YSYEKL. The length of the CDR3 is 16 residues. V was cut by 0 bases and J by 4 bases, with 10 bases left in between. In DNA form, the CDR3 reads TGCGCCAGCAGCCAAGAGGGGGTCTACGGGGCCAACGTCCTGACTTTC. This sequence encodes CASSQEGVYGANVLTF.

The gene calls are TRBV5-1 and TRBJ2-7; 7 bases are a match to TRBD2. The CDR3 has 14 residues. CDR1 and CDR2 (germline): SGHRS, YFSETQ. Trimming removed 2 bases from V and 5 bases from J; junction bases left unmatched: 7. CDR3 nucleotides: TGCGCCAGCAGCTTCGGGCTAGCGGTCGACGAGCAGTACTTC. It encodes CASSFGLAVDEQYF.

J is TRBJ1-2 and V is TRBV6-6, with unresolved D. The CDR3 is 15 residues long. Trimming removed 2 bases at V and 0 bases at J, with 10 bases between. The germline CDR1 and CDR2 sequences are MNHNY and SVGAGI (reference sequence). CDR3 sequence reads: CASSYELRSNYGYTF. In DNA form, the CDR3 reads TGTGCCAGCAGTTACGAATTACGGTCTAACTATGGCTACACCTTC.

The chain uses TRBV5-6 and TRBJ1-5; no firm D call. Germline CDR1 is SGHDT and CDR2 is YYEEEE. Trimming took 4 bases from V and 3 from J, leaving 11 bases between them. The CDR3 has 14 residues. In nucleotides, the CDR3 is TGTGCCAGCAGCCAGTGGAGGAACAATCAGCCCCAGCATTTT. It codes for CASSQWRNNQPQHF.

The J gene is TRBJ2-5, the V gene TRBV27; D ambiguous. The CDR3 has 14 amino acids. The V and J ends lost 4 bases and 5 bases respectively, with 14 bases between them. In germline, CDR1 is MNHEY, CDR2 SMNVEV (reference sequence). The CDR3 region has the DNA TGTGCCAGCAGTTCTTTTAGGGTCTTGGAGACCCAGTACTTC. Protein sequence: CASSSFRVLETQYF.

For the CDR3, the DNA is TGCGCCAGCAGCCAAGAGATCGGTCTTTCTGAAAAACTGTTTTTT. This translates into CASSQEIGLSEKLFF. The chain has TRBV4-1 and TRBJ1-4; D is unclear. The V end was cut by 0 bases, the J end by 7 bases, with 12 bases between. The germline CDR1 and CDR2 sequences are MGHRA and YSYEKL. The CDR3 runs 15 residues.

The chain links TRBV29-1 to TRBJ2-5; TRBD2 aligns across 10 bases. Germline assignment: CDR1 SQVTM and CDR2 ANQGSEA. CDR3 length: 14 residues. V lost 4 bases, J lost 5 bases, and 7 bases stayed unmatched. CDR3 sequence reads: CSVGLSGRGETQYF. CDR3 nucleotides: TGCAGCGTTGGGTTAAGCGGGAGGGGGGAGACCCAGTACTTC.

The chain links TRBV6-1 to TRBJ2-5, with 8 positions matching TRBD1. This CDR3 region has 15 residues. Germline V gene sequence: CDR1 MNHNS, CDR2 SASEGT. With 6 bases clipped from V and 2 bases from J, the junction kept 8 bases outside the gene matches. The CDR3 DNA sequence: TGTGCCAGCAGGGCCTCGGACAGGGTACAAGAGACCCAGTACTTC. The encoded protein is CASRASDRVQETQYF.

The genes are TRBV7-2 and TRBJ1-1, with TRBD1 as a possible D gene (6 bases). Trimming pared 1 base from V and 4 bases from J, leaving 10 bases between. Germline lookup yields CDR1 SGHTA and CDR2 FQGNSA. The CDR3 consists of 14 residues. As DNA, the CDR3 is TGTGCCAGCAGCTTAGACACAGGGTCCACTGAAGCTTTCTTT. Translating it yields CASSLDTGSTEAFF.

The chain joins TRBV6-6 to TRBJ2-3, with 12 bases lining up with TRBD2. Looked up from germline, CDR1 is MNHNY and CDR2 is SVGAGI (reference sequence). CDR3 length: 16 amino acids. V lost 5 bases, J lost 5 bases, and 8 bases stayed unmatched. Here the CDR3 DNA reads TGTGCCAGCAGTCTCAGGACTAGCGGGACGGGAGATACGCAGTATTTT. This codes for CASSLRTSGTGDTQYF.

The chain links TRBV6-6 to TRBJ2-7; D is uncertain. Between the trimmed V and J ends, which lost 2 bases and 3 bases, there was a span of 14 bases. The CDR3 sequence is 15 residues long. Germline CDR1 is MNHNY and CDR2 is SVGAGI (reference sequence). For the CDR3, the DNA is TGTGCCAGCAGTTACGACCCGGACGGAAACTACGAGCAGTACTTC. This gives the protein CASSYDPDGNYEQYF.

This rearrangement joins TRBV9 to TRBJ1-1; no definite D call. The CDR3 length is 15 residues. Trimming cost V 2 bases and J 1 base, with 12 bases left between them. CDR1 SGDLS and CDR2 YYNGEE come from the germline V gene. The CDR3 is CASSVPGSGNTEAFF. In nucleotides, the CDR3 is TGTGCCAGCAGCGTTCCGGGCTCAGGGAACACTGAAGCTTTCTTT.

The V call is TRBV5-6, the J call TRBJ1-1, with D maybe TRBD1 (5 bases). Germline lookup yields CDR1 SGHDT and CDR2 YYEEEE. V lost 4 bases and J 6 bases, leaving 13 bases between the germline ends. The length of the CDR3 is 13 residues. The CDR3 nucleotides read TGTGCCAGCAGCGGGGGGACGGGACCTGAAGCTTTCTTT. The encoded protein is CASSGGTGPEAFF. The complete variable domain, with remaining parts taken from reference TRBV5-6 and TRBJ1-1, reads DAGVTQSPTHLIKTRGQQVTLRCSPKSGHDTVSWYQQALGQGPQFIFQYYEEEERQRGNFPDRFSGHQFPNYSSELNVNALLLGDSALYLCASSGGTGPEAFFGQGTRLTVV.

In this sample, this clone turned up a few times. V gene TRBV19 combines with J gene TRBJ2-6; possible D gene TRBD2, 7 bases. The CDR3 length is 16 residues. Germline-derived CDR1 and CDR2 are LNHDA and SQIVND (reference sequence). V lost 4 bases and J lost 3, with 13 bases in between. The CDR3 DNA reads TGTGCCAGTAGTAACGGCGGGGGCGGTGGGGCCAACGTCCTGACTTTC. The encoded protein is CASSNGGGGGANVLTF.

This chain connects TRBV4-1 to TRBJ1-5, with D maybe TRBD1 (5 bases). Germline CDR1 reads MGHRA; CDR2 reads YSYEKL. Trimming cost V 0 bases and J 4 bases, with 10 bases left between them. The CDR3 length is 15 residues. The CDR3 spells CASSQDPGANQPQHF. The CDR3, as DNA: TGCGCCAGCAGCCAAGATCCCGGGGCAAATCAGCCCCAGCATTTT.

The V gene is TRBV5-8, the J gene TRBJ2-2; D remains ambiguous. The germline V and J ends were trimmed by 3 bases and 0 bases, with 12 bases remaining between them. Germline-derived CDR1 and CDR2 are SGHTS and YDEGEE. The CDR3 runs to 16 residues. CDR3 bases: TGTGCCAGCAGCTCCACGCTTTACACGAACACCGGGGAGCTGTTTTTT. Its translation is CASSSTLYTNTGELFF.

V gene TRBV4-1 combines with J gene TRBJ2-7; 9 bases map to TRBD2. The V and J ends lost 0 bases and 1 base, in that order; junction bases with no gene match: 7. Germline loops: CDR1 MGHRA, CDR2 YSYEKL. The CDR3 totals 17 residues. CDR3 DNA: TGCGCCAGCAGCCAAGATTCCCCAGCGGGAGGTTCCTACGAGCAGTACTTC. It codes for CASSQDSPAGGSYEQYF.

The rearrangement uses TRBV10-3 and TRBJ2-7, with D perhaps assigned TRBD1 or TRBD2 (5 bases each). CDR1 and CDR2 from the germline V gene are ENHRY and SYGVKD. CDR3 length equals 12 residues. V was pared by 10 bases and J by 2 bases, with 12 bases between. CDR3 DNA sequence: TGTGCCACGTCCGGGACGGCCTACGAGCAGTACTTC. It yields the protein CATSGTAYEQYF.

The chain carries TRBV14 and TRBJ2-1, with D tentatively TRBD1 (6 bases). Trimming pared 4 bases from V and 0 bases from J, leaving 13 bases between. From germline, CDR1 is SGHDN and CDR2 FVKESK. This CDR3 region has 16 residues. The CDR3 sequence: CASSLPGTTSYNEQFF. The CDR3 DNA is TGTGCCAGCAGCCTCCCCGGGACAACCTCCTACAATGAGCAGTTCTTC. The variable domain in full, completed from reference TRBV14 and TRBJ2-1, reads EAGVTQFPSHSVIEKGQTVTLRCDPISGHDNLYWYRRVMGKEIKFLLHFVKESKQDESGMPNNRFLAERTGGTYSTLKVQPAELEDSGVYFCASSLPGTTSYNEQFFGPGTRLTVL.

The V and J genes are TRBV7-2 and TRBJ1-5; 7 bases are shared with TRBD1. V trimming: 0 bases; J trimming: 9 bases; junction bases outside the gene matches: 8. Germline CDR1 and CDR2: SGHTA and FQGNSA. The CDR3 consists of 15 residues. CDR3 protein: CASSLAGQTVRPQHF. The CDR3 DNA sequence: TGTGCCAGCAGCTTAGCGGGACAGACCGTGAGGCCCCAGCATTTT. Drawing the rest from reference TRBV7-2 and TRBJ1-5, the complete variable domain is GAGVSQSPSNKVTEKGKDVELRCDPISGHTALYWYRQSLGQGLEFLIYFQGNSAPDKSGLPSDRFSAERTGGSVSTLTIQRTQQEDSAVYLCASSLAGQTVRPQHFGDGTRLSIL.

This clone turned up a few times. The rearrangement joins TRBV10-3 to TRBJ1-2, with D maybe TRBD1 (6 bases). Trimming left V 0 bases short and J 4 bases short, with 15 bases between. CDR3 length: 16 residues. Germline V gene data show CDR1 as ENHRY and CDR2 as SYGVKD. The CDR3 DNA reads as TGTGCCATCAGTGAGTCGGTTGAAGGGGACATCTATGGCTACACCTTC. Translating gives CAISESVEGDIYGYTF.

This clone was counted once. The chain joins TRBV7-2 to TRBJ1-5; D gene uncertain. CDR1 and CDR2 from the germline V gene are SGHTA and FQGNSA. V was cut by 4 bases and J by 5 bases, with 9 bases left in between. The CDR3 has 13 amino acids. In nucleotides, the CDR3 is TGTGCCAGCAGCTCATTCTATGATCAGCCCCAGCATTTT. It specifies CASSSFYDQPQHF.

The chain has TRBV29-1 and TRBJ1-5, with 8 bases lining up with TRBD1. V lost 4 bases and J lost 9; bases outside the gene matches: 5. This CDR3 has 12 residues. The germline V gene encodes CDR1 SQVTM and CDR2 ANQGSEA. The CDR3 loop reads CSVGAGGRPQHF. DNA of the CDR3: TGCAGCGTTGGGGCAGGGGGCAGGCCCCAGCATTTT.

This chain joins TRBV9 and TRBJ2-6; no reliable D call. The germline gives CDR1 SGDLS, CDR2 YYNGEE. Trimming cost V 4 bases and J 2 bases, with 4 bases left between them. The CDR3 spans 13 residues. The CDR3: CASSRTGANVLTF. CDR3 bases: TGTGCCAGCAGCCGAACTGGGGCCAACGTCCTGACTTTC.